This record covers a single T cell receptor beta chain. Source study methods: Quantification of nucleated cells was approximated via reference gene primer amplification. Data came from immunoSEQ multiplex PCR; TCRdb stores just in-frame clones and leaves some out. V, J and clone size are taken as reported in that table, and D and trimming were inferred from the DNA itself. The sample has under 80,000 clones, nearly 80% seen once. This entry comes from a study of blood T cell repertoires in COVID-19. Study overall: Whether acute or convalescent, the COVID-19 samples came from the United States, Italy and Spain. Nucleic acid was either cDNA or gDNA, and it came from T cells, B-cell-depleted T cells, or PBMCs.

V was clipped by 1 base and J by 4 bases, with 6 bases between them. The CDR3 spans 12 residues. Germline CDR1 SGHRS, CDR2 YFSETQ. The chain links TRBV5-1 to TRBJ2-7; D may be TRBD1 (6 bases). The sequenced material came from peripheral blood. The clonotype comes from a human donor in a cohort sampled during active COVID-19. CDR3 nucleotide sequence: TGCGCCAGCAGCTTGAGGGGGTACGAGCAGTACTTC. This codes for CASSLRGYEQYF.